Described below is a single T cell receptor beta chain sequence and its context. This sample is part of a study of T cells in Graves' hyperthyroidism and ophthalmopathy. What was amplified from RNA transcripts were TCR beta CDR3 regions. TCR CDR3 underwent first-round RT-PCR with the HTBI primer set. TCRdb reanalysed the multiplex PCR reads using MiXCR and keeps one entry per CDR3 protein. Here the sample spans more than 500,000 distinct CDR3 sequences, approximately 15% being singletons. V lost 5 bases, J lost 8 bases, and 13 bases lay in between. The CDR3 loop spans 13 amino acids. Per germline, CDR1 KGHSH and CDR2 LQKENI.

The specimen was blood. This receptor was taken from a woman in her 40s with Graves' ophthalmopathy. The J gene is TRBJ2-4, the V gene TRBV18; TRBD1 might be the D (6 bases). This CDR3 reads CASSEGGVDIQYF. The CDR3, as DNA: TGTGCCAGCTCAGAAGGGGGTGTCGACATTCAGTACTTC.